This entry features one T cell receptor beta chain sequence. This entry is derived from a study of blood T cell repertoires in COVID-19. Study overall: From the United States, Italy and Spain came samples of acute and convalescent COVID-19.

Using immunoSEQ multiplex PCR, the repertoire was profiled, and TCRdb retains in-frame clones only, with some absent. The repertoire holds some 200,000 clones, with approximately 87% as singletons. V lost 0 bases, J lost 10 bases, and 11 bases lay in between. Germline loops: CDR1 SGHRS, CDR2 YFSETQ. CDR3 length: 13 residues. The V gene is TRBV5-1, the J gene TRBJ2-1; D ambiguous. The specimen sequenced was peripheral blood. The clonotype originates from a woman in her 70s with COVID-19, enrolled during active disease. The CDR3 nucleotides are TGCGCCAGCAGCTTGGACAGTATAAGCGAGCAGTTCTTC. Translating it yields CASSLDSISEQFF.